This T cell receptor beta chain was captured by sequencing in a study of blood T cells in healthy people across ages. This clonotype was seen a single time. The CDR3 length is 15 residues. V gave up 2 bases and J gave up 2 bases, with 13 bases separating them. Germline loops: CDR1 MNHEY, CDR2 SVGEGT. Combining a sample-barcoded 5' primer with a J-beta primer mix, a second PCR ran for 7 to 11 cycles. TCRdb reprocessed the 5' RACE reads with MiXCR, giving one entry per CDR3 protein. Of 1.5 million to 2 million distinct CDR3 sequences listed, around half are singletons. The sequence was obtained from a middle-aged woman in good health. This chain links TRBV6-2 or TRBV6-3 with TRBJ2-7, with D tentatively TRBD2 (5 bases). Sequencing was performed on blood. The CDR3 region has the DNA TGTGCCAGCAGTTACGAGCGGATTAAGACCTACGAGCAGTACTTC. Amino acid sequence: CASSYERIKTYEQYF.